This T cell receptor beta chain was sequenced during a study of blood T cell repertoires in COVID-19. The CDR3 spans 14 residues. Germline CDR1 is GTSNPN and CDR2 is SVGIG (reference sequence). V shed 0 bases, J shed 10 bases, and the junction held 7 bases outside the gene matches. The study drew participants aged about 18 to 95 years from 20 to 30 US areas. Only one count was recorded for this clone. As originally analysed: How many nucleated cells were present was estimated from reference gene primer amplification. Assay: immunoSEQ multiplex PCR; the TCRdb copy retains only in-frame clones and omits some. From that table come the V and J calls and clone size; the DNA was used to work out D and trimming. The table has some 200,000 clones, about 72% seen once.

The sequenced sample consisted of PBMCs or T cells enriched from blood (not recorded which). The sequence derives from a woman between 50 and 59 years old who had recovered from COVID-19. The rearrangement links TRBV30 to TRBJ1-5, with 9 bases fitting TRBD1. The CDR3 reads CAWSVGDRESPQHF. The CDR3 coding sequence is TGTGCCTGGAGTGTAGGGGACAGGGAATCCCCCCAGCATTTT.